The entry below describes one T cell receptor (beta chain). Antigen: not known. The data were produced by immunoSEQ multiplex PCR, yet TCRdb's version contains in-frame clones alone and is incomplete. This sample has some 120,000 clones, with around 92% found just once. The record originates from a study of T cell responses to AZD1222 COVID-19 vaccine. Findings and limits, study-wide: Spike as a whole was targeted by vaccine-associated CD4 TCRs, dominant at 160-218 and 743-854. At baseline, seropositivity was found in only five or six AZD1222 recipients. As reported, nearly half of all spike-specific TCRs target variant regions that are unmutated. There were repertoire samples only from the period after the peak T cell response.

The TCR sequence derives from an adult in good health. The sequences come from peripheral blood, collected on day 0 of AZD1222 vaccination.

The CDR3, as DNA: TGTGCCAGCAGGCCGGGACTAGCGGCCTACAATGAGCAGTTCTTC. Translating gives CASRPGLAAYNEQFF. V is TRBV28 and J is TRBJ2-1; 11 positions match TRBD2. The CDR3 is 15 amino acids. The germline V gene has CDR1 MDHEN and CDR2 SYDVKM. The V segment lost 6 bases and the J segment 2 bases; nucleotides outside the gene matches: 3.